This T cell receptor (beta chain) is from a study of T-cell reconstitution after alpha-beta-depleted transplantation in children. The CDR3 has 16 amino acids. Looked up from germline, CDR1 is SGHRS and CDR2 is YFSETQ. V shed 0 bases and J shed 5 bases, with 15 bases lying between them. The library targeted TCRbeta and was prepared with unique molecular identifiers. Each CDR3 protein is one row after TCRdb ran MiXCR on the PCR reads. Of 450,000 to 600,000 distinct CDR3 sequences listed, around 17% are singletons. This clonotype has only a few counts. This material consisted of PBMCs from the stem cell graft donor, taken from the stem cell graft. The chain couples TRBV5-1 to TRBJ2-4; the D is unclear. The TCR comes from a human donor who donated a stem cell graft to a child with acute lymphoblastic leukemia. In DNA form, the CDR3 reads TGCGCCAGCAGCTTGGGATACGCCGGGCCCCAAAACATTCAGTACTTC. The encoded protein is CASSLGYAGPQNIQYF. Combining the CDR3 with reference TRBV5-1 and TRBJ2-4 gives the whole variable domain KAGVTQTPRYLIKTRGQQVTLSCSPISGHRSVSWYQQTPGQGLQFLFEYFSETQRNKGNFPGRFSGRQFSNSRSEMNVSTLELGDSALYLCASSLGYAGPQNIQYFGAGTRLSVL.